The 23 T cell receptor beta chains given below trace back to one sample, sequenced in a study of cytomegalovirus exposure and HLA in healthy donors. PCR was performed using 60 Vbeta and 13 Jbeta primers. Assay used: immunoSEQ multiplex PCR; TCRdb lists only in-frame clones, some missing. Of about 140,000 clones listed, approximately 82% are singletons. Sequences were obtained from PBMCs. These receptors all stem from a man younger than 45 in good health and CMV-seropositive.

The rearrangement uses TRBV18 and TRBJ1-6; TRBD1 is a possible D gene (6 bases). Germline V gene lookup returns CDR1 KGHSH and CDR2 LQKENI. The germline V and J ends were trimmed by 2 bases and 5 bases, with 13 bases remaining between them. The CDR3 has 16 amino acids. DNA for the CDR3: TGTGCCAGCTCACCAAAGGCAGGGGTCGATAATTCACCCCTCCACTTT. Translated, it gives CASSPKAGVDNSPLHF.

This clone was found once. The genes are TRBV28 and TRBJ2-7, with D possibly matching TRBD1 (6 bases). Germline CDR1 is MDHEN and CDR2 is SYDVKM. Trimming shortened V by 7 bases and J by 4 bases, and 17 bases separated the two germline ends. CDR3 length: 14 amino acids. The CDR3 DNA is TGTGCCAGCACCCCAGCCGGGACACCATACGAGCAGTACTTC. Translating it yields CASTPAGTPYEQYF.

The V and J genes are TRBV19 and TRBJ2-1, with 7 bases identical to TRBD2. The CDR3 has 17 residues. J was trimmed by 0 bases and V by 7 bases; bases with no gene match: 12. CDR1 and CDR2 (germline): LNHDA, SQIVND (reference sequence). The CDR3 protein is CASTNTWEGGSYNEQFF. The CDR3 DNA reads TGTGCCAGTACTAATACTTGGGAGGGAGGCTCCTACAATGAGCAGTTCTTC.

This clone was detected only a few times. The chain carries TRBV27 and TRBJ2-7; a possible D gene is TRBD1 (6 bases). The CDR3 has 15 amino acids. The ends were cut back, 2 bases at V and 1 base at J, with 12 bases in the middle. In germline, CDR1 is MNHEY, CDR2 SMNVEV (reference sequence). The CDR3 loop reads CASSLNRVRSYEQYF. For the CDR3, the DNA is TGTGCCAGCAGTTTAAACAGGGTAAGGTCCTACGAGCAGTACTTC.

J is TRBJ1-3 and V is TRBV4-1; D perhaps matches TRBD1 (5 bases). Trimming stripped 0 bases from V and 3 bases from J, with 21 bases between. This CDR3 spans 19 amino acids. Germline loops: CDR1 MGHRA, CDR2 YSYEKL. The CDR3 DNA sequence: TGCGCCAGCAGCCAAGAGTTTATTTCGGGGGTAATAGGTGGAAACACCATATATTTT. Translation: CASSQEFISGVIGGNTIYF.

This clone was seen a single time. V gene TRBV15 combines with J gene TRBJ2-1, with 7 bases fitting TRBD2. The CDR3 extends over 18 amino acids. V was clipped by 1 base and J by 3 bases; unmatched bases: 12. CDR1 is LNHNV, CDR2 YYDKDF, per germline (reference sequence). CDR3 DNA: TGTGCCACCAGCAGAGGAAGGGCGGGAGAGAGTCTCTACAATGAGCAGTTCTTC. Its protein product is CATSRGRAGESLYNEQFF.

The V call is TRBV10-2, the J call TRBJ2-7, with 7 bases aligning to TRBD2. This CDR3 region has 15 residues. CDR1 is WSHSY and CDR2 is SAAADI in the germline V gene. J lost 4 bases, V lost 2 bases, and 8 bases had no gene match. The CDR3: CASSEKGRGFYEQYF. In DNA form, the CDR3 reads TGCGCCAGCAGTGAGAAAGGGAGGGGCTTTTACGAGCAGTACTTC.

This rearrangement joins TRBV5-4 to TRBJ2-1, with TRBD2 matching over 9 bases. The V and J ends lost 0 bases and 14 bases, in that order; junction bases with no gene match: 18. The CDR3 loop spans 17 amino acids. CDR1 is SGHNT, CDR2 YYREEE, per germline (reference sequence). This CDR3 reads CASSLGGQGGGGAKEFF. The CDR3 nucleotides read TGTGCCAGCAGCTTGGGAGGGCAGGGTGGCGGGGGGGCCAAAGAGTTCTTC. The full variable domain, its missing parts supplied by reference TRBV5-4 and TRBJ2-1, is ETGVTQSPTHLIKTRGQQVTLRCSSQSGHNTVSWYQQALGQGPQFIFQYYREEENGRGNFPPRFSGLQFPNYSSELNVNALELDDSALYLCASSLGGQGGGGAKEFFGPGTRLTVL.

A single count supports this clone. The CDR3 DNA reads as TGTGCCAGTAGTATCGTTCGGCAGCCGGGGGATGTGACCCAGTACTTC. Its translation is CASSIVRQPGDVTQYF. The chain links TRBV19 to TRBJ2-5, with D possibly matching TRBD2 (6 bases). Trimming took off 3 bases at V and 7 bases at J, with 21 bases between the two ends. The CDR3 contains 16 residues. Germline V gene data show CDR1 as LNHDA and CDR2 as SQIVND (reference sequence).

The chain links TRBV19 to TRBJ1-5; the match to TRBD1 covers 9 bases. CDR3 size: 17 residues. J lost 6 bases, V lost 4 bases, and 13 bases had no gene match. Germline assignment: CDR1 LNHDA and CDR2 SQIVND (reference sequence). The chain's CDR3 is CASSTGPGTGRVQPQHF. The CDR3 coding sequence is TGTGCCAGTAGTACCGGCCCCGGGACAGGGAGAGTTCAGCCCCAGCATTTT.

The chain carries TRBV9 and TRBJ2-2; D is possibly TRBD2 (6 bases). CDR3 length equals 18 residues. In germline, CDR1 is SGDLS, CDR2 YYNGEE. Trimming removed 4 bases from V and 1 base from J, with 20 bases in between. CDR3 sequence reads: CASSPRLVIAGNTGELFF. CDR3 DNA sequence: TGTGCCAGCAGCCCTCGACTAGTAATCGCGGGGAACACCGGGGAGCTGTTTTTT. Filled out from reference TRBV9 and TRBJ2-2, the complete variable domain reads DSGVTQTPKHLITATGQRVTLRCSPRSGDLSVYWYQQSLDQGLQFLIQYYNGEERAKGNILERFSAQQFPDLHSELNLSSLELGDSALYFCASSPRLVIAGNTGELFFGEGSRLTVL.

The chain uses TRBV5-4 and TRBJ1-2, with TRBD1 matching 7 bases. In germline, CDR1 is SGHNT, CDR2 YYREEE (reference sequence). This CDR3 region has 15 residues. Trimming took 4 bases from V and 4 from J; bases not matched to a gene: 10. This chain's CDR3 is CASSPAWTGFYGYTF. The CDR3 nucleotides are TGTGCCAGCAGCCCGGCGTGGACAGGCTTCTATGGCTACACCTTC.

V and J are TRBV5-4 and TRBJ2-3; the D gene is possibly TRBD2 (6 bases). The V gene lost 2 bases and the J gene lost 5 bases, with 12 bases spanning the gap. Germline CDR1 reads SGHNT; CDR2 reads YYREEE (reference sequence). The length of the CDR3 is 14 residues. CDR3 sequence reads: CASSFGTRGDTQYF. CDR3 bases: TGTGCCAGCAGCTTCGGGACGCGGGGAGATACGCAGTATTTT.

The CDR3 DNA follows: TGTGCCAGCAGCCCCCGACTAGAAGAGACCCAGTACTTC. Translating it yields CASSPRLEETQYF. The rearrangement joins TRBV4-2 to TRBJ2-5; maybe TRBD2 (6 bases). Trimming took off 4 bases at V and 3 bases at J, with 9 bases between the two ends. Per the germline V gene, CDR1 is LGHNA and CDR2 is YNFKEQ. This CDR3 comprises 13 residues.

This chain uses TRBV4-1 with TRBJ1-2; the match to TRBD1 covers 8 bases. Germline CDR1 is MGHRA and CDR2 is YSYEKL. Unmatched junction bases numbered 7, after V lost 3 bases and J lost 4 bases. The length of the CDR3 is 15 residues. For the CDR3, the DNA is TGCGCCAGCAGCCATGAATTTGGGACAGGCTATGGCTACACCTTC. This gives the protein CASSHEFGTGYGYTF.

The rearrangement joins TRBV10-2 to TRBJ1-2; D is possibly TRBD1 (5 bases). The CDR3 totals 12 residues. Germline lookup yields CDR1 WSHSY and CDR2 SAAADI. V was shortened by 7 bases and J by 2 bases, with 8 bases between the two germline ends. The CDR3 is CASNQGNYGYTF. The CDR3 DNA follows: TGCGCCAGCAACCAGGGAAACTATGGCTACACCTTC.

The chain couples TRBV7-2 to TRBJ2-5; D may be TRBD2 (5 bases). The ends were cut back, 1 base at V and 5 bases at J, with 11 bases in the middle. In germline, CDR1 is SGHTA, CDR2 FQGNSA. The CDR3 consists of 14 residues. CDR3 residues: CASSLGAGEETQYF. The CDR3 bases are TGTGCCAGCAGCTTAGGTGCGGGTGAGGAGACCCAGTACTTC.

The chain links TRBV28 to TRBJ1-2, with 10 bases matching TRBD1. Germline CDR1 and CDR2: MDHEN and SYDVKM. The CDR3 length is 14 residues. Trimming cost V 5 bases and J 8 bases; bases outside gene matches: 8. This chain's CDR3 is CASSPPDRGAGYTF. The CDR3, as DNA: TGTGCCAGCAGTCCACCGGACAGGGGGGCAGGCTACACCTTC.

A single count supports this clone. The gene calls are TRBV19 and TRBJ2-3; D unresolved. This CDR3 is 15 amino acids long. CDR1 LNHDA and CDR2 SQIVND come from the germline V gene (reference sequence). The germline V and J ends were trimmed by 2 bases and 2 bases, with 11 bases remaining between them. CDR3 loop: CASSIQVANTDTQYF. CDR3 nucleotides: TGTGCCAGTAGTATACAGGTTGCAAACACAGATACGCAGTATTTT.

The chain uses TRBV27 and TRBJ2-1, with TRBD1 matching 11 bases. This CDR3 is built from 15 residues. J was trimmed by 8 bases and V by 5 bases; bases with no gene match: 8. Germline CDR1 MNHEY, CDR2 SMNVEV (reference sequence). The CDR3 sequence is CASSRPGQGVYEQFF. The DNA for the CDR3 is TGTGCCAGCAGTCGACCGGGACAGGGGGTTTATGAGCAGTTCTTC.

The chain employs TRBV5-6 and TRBJ1-4, with 7 bases aligning to TRBD1. Losses at the gene ends were 2 bases for V and 6 bases for J; bases not matched to a gene: 4. This CDR3 is 14 amino acids long. Germline CDR1 is SGHDT and CDR2 is YYEEEE. This CDR3 is CASSFYDRDEKLFF. CDR3 nucleotide sequence: TGTGCCAGCAGCTTTTACGACAGGGATGAAAAACTGTTTTTT.

V and J are TRBV5-5 and TRBJ2-6; maybe TRBD2 (6 bases). Trimming pared 4 bases from V and 1 base from J, leaving 18 bases between. There are 18 residues in the CDR3. Germline lookup yields CDR1 SGHKS and CDR2 YYEKEE (reference sequence). CDR3 region: CASSQSLGGRSGANVLTF. The CDR3 coding sequence is TGTGCCAGCAGCCAATCCCTGGGGGGAAGGTCTGGGGCCAACGTCCTGACTTTC.

This clone has just one count. The chain joins TRBV5-4 to TRBJ1-1; 7 nucleotides agree with TRBD1. CDR3 size: 14 residues. CDR1 and CDR2 from the germline V gene are SGHNT and YYREEE (reference sequence). V dropped 4 bases and J dropped 1; count of bases not matched to a gene: 4. In DNA form, the CDR3 reads TGTGCCAGCAGCACAAGACAGGGGAACACTGAAGCTTTCTTT. It yields the protein CASSTRQGNTEAFF.